One and the same sample provided the 25 T cell receptor beta chains below, sequenced in a study of cytomegalovirus exposure and HLA in healthy donors. PCR used 60 Vbeta primers and 13 Jbeta primers. TCRdb's table, derived via immunoSEQ multiplex PCR, lists solely in-frame clones and lacks some. The data show some 80,000 clones, 62% seen once. The sequencing sample was made of PBMCs. Receptors originate from a male donor in good health and CMV-seropositive.

The chain joins TRBV30 to TRBJ1-1; 7 bases match TRBD1. The CDR3 extends over 13 amino acids. The junction had 3 bases not matched to a gene; V was cut back by 4 bases and J by 1 base. The germline CDR1 and CDR2 sequences are GTSNPN and SVGIG (reference sequence). The DNA of the CDR3 is TGTGCCTGGAACAACAGGGGGAACACTGAAGCTTTCTTT. Its translation is CAWNNRGNTEAFF.

This chain joins TRBV5-6 and TRBJ2-7, with D tentatively TRBD1 (5 bases). The V gene lost 2 bases and the J gene lost 11 bases, with 14 bases spanning the gap. The CDR3 covers 12 residues. Germline-derived CDR1 and CDR2 are SGHDT and YYEEEE. DNA of the CDR3: TGTGCCAGCAGCTTAGGGGTTAGGAGTGAGTACTTC. As protein: CASSLGVRSEYF. The whole variable domain, remainder taken from reference TRBV5-6 and TRBJ2-7, is DAGVTQSPTHLIKTRGQQVTLRCSPKSGHDTVSWYQQALGQGPQFIFQYYEEEERQRGNFPDRFSGHQFPNYSSELNVNALLLGDSALYLCASSLGVRSEYFGPGTRLTVT.

The CDR3 loop reads CASSFGTGGAGELFF. CDR3 DNA sequence: TGTGCCAGCAGCTTTGGGACAGGAGGGGCCGGGGAGCTGTTTTTT. J is TRBJ2-2 and V is TRBV7-2; 8 bases align to TRBD1. CDR3 size: 15 residues. CDR1 is SGHTA and CDR2 is FQGNSA in the germline V gene. V lost 3 bases and J lost 6; bases outside the gene matches: 6.

The chain is built from TRBV11-2 and TRBJ1-2; possible D gene TRBD1, 5 bases. Trimming took off 1 base at V and 1 base at J, with 16 bases between the two ends. Germline V lookup: CDR1 SGHAT, CDR2 FQNNGV. The CDR3 consists of 17 residues. The CDR3 nucleotides are TGTGCCAGCAGCTTAGGCCCGGTAGGGGAAAATAACTATGGCTACACCTTC. Translating it yields CASSLGPVGENNYGYTF.

The gene calls are TRBV10-3 and TRBJ2-3, with 9 nucleotides matching TRBD2. Germline CDR1 reads ENHRY; CDR2 reads SYGVKD. The CDR3 has 14 residues. V was clipped by 7 bases and J by 1 base; unmatched bases: 3. In DNA form, the CDR3 reads TGTGCCATCAATCCTAGCGGGGGCACAGATACGCAGTATTTT. Translation: CAINPSGGTDTQYF.

The chain is built from TRBV27 and TRBJ1-5; D ambiguous. This CDR3 region has 13 residues. Trimming left V 6 bases short and J 5 bases short, with 11 bases between. Germline-derived CDR1 and CDR2 are MNHEY and SMNVEV (reference sequence). CDR3 nucleotides: TGTGCCAGCAGACCCAGGCCCCATCAGCCCCAGCATTTT. Its protein is CASRPRPHQPQHF.

The chain carries TRBV2 and TRBJ1-4, with D perhaps TRBD1 (5 bases). Looked up from germline, CDR1 is SNHLY and CDR2 is FYNNEI. V shed 4 bases and J shed 3 bases, with 9 bases lying between them. This CDR3 contains 14 residues. CDR3 coding DNA: TGTGCCAGCAGTGTTGGGGGGGCTAATGAAAAACTGTTTTTT. Amino acids: CASSVGGANEKLFF. The full variable domain, its missing parts supplied by reference TRBV2 and TRBJ1-4, is EPEVTQTPSHQVTQMGQEVILRCVPISNHLYFYWYRQILGQKVEFLVSFYNNEISEKSEIFDDQFSVERPDGSNFTLKIRSTKLEDSAMYFCASSVGGANEKLFFGSGTQLSVL.

The chain carries TRBV10-2 and TRBJ1-3; the D is unclear. CDR1 is WSHSY, CDR2 SAAADI, per germline. V was trimmed by 2 bases and J by 3 bases, leaving 5 bases between them. The CDR3 covers 13 residues. In DNA, the CDR3 is TGCGCCAGCAGTGAGGCAGTTGGAAACACCATATATTTT. Translation: CASSEAVGNTIYF.

The rearrangement links TRBV5-8 to TRBJ1-6; D remains ambiguous. V dropped 4 bases and J dropped 13 bases, with 24 bases sitting between them. The germline V gene encodes CDR1 SGHTS and CDR2 YDEGEE. CDR3 length: 16 amino acids. In DNA form, the CDR3 reads TGTGCCAGCAGCCCCCTGGAGAGGGTGAACGTTTCGCCCCTCCACTTT. The encoded protein is CASSPLERVNVSPLHF.

A few counts support this clone. The chain combines TRBV7-3 with TRBJ2-5; 9 nucleotides line up with TRBD1. After removal of 5 bases from V and 5 bases from J, the junction contained 6 bases not matched to a gene. CDR3 length: 14 residues. Germline assignment: CDR1 SGHTA and CDR2 FQGTGA. CDR3 protein: CASSPGQGQETQYF. CDR3 nucleotide sequence: TGTGCCAGCAGCCCGGGACAGGGCCAGGAGACCCAGTACTTC.

This clone is a singleton in its sample. The chain recombines TRBV2 with TRBJ1-1; weak D call: TRBD1 (5 bases). The germline V and J ends were trimmed by 2 bases and 7 bases, with 14 bases remaining between them. CDR1 is SNHLY, CDR2 FYNNEI, per germline. The CDR3 is 14 residues long. CDR3 protein: CASSELAGRVEAFF. CDR3 DNA: TGTGCCAGCAGTGAATTAGCAGGGAGGGTTGAAGCTTTCTTT.

This clone was seen only a few times. This chain joins TRBV29-1 and TRBJ2-5; 8 nucleotides line up with TRBD2. The end of the DNA aligns better with TRBJ2-7, so the J call may be wrong. This CDR3 contains 15 residues. Germline CDR1 and CDR2: SQVTM and ANQGSEA. CDR3 loop: CSVEGISGKTYEQYF. The CDR3 DNA reads as TGCAGCGTTGAAGGTATTAGCGGGAAGACCTACGAGCAGTACTTC.

This clone appeared a few times. CDR3 in amino acids: CASSSSRGNTIYF. The CDR3 nucleotides read TGTGCCAGCAGCTCTTCTCGGGGAAACACCATATATTTT. This chain links TRBV5-8 with TRBJ1-3; D unclear. The CDR3 runs to 13 residues. Trimming pared 3 bases from V and 4 bases from J, leaving 8 bases between. Germline-derived CDR1 and CDR2 are SGHTS and YDEGEE.

The chain joins TRBV7-9 to TRBJ2-2, with 9 bases fitting TRBD2. V was clipped by 6 bases and J by 4 bases; unmatched bases: 12. This CDR3 region has 17 residues. Germline loops: CDR1 SEHNR, CDR2 FQNEAQ (reference sequence). This chain's CDR3 is CASSILQIAGVTGELFF. In DNA form, the CDR3 reads TGTGCCAGCAGTATCCTTCAAATAGCGGGAGTCACCGGGGAGCTGTTTTTT.

The J gene is TRBJ2-2, the V gene TRBV5-1, with D perhaps matching TRBD1 (6 bases). CDR3 length equals 15 residues. V was pared by 6 bases and J by 0 bases, with 12 bases between. CDR1 SGHRS and CDR2 YFSETQ come from the germline V gene. Here the CDR3 reads CASTPTGTNTGELFF. The CDR3 region has the DNA TGCGCCAGCACACCAACAGGGACGAACACCGGGGAGCTGTTTTTT.

The chain links TRBV7-3 to TRBJ2-7; 8 bases are shared with TRBD2. This CDR3 has 15 residues. Losses at the gene ends were 0 bases for V and 2 bases for J; bases not matched to a gene: 3. CDR1 is SGHTA, CDR2 FQGTGA, per germline. This CDR3 is CASSLTLAGTYEQYF. CDR3 DNA sequence: TGTGCCAGCAGCTTAACCCTAGCGGGCACCTACGAGCAGTACTTC.

The chain joins TRBV6-1 to TRBJ2-7; D not certain. Trimming shortened V by 6 bases and J by 1 base, and 4 bases separated the two germline ends. Looked up from germline, CDR1 is MNHNS and CDR2 is SASEGT. This CDR3 contains 11 residues. The DNA for the CDR3 is TGTGCCAGCAGACTTTCCTACGAGCAGTACTTC. This translates into CASRLSYEQYF.

The chain uses TRBV28 and TRBJ1-2; 9 bases line up with TRBD1. The V gene's germline CDR1 is MDHEN and CDR2 SYDVKM. The CDR3 consists of 14 residues. The ends lost 7 bases at V and 3 bases at J; junction bases unmatched: 6. CDR3 protein: CASTFRDRDYGYTF. The CDR3 bases are TGTGCCAGCACCTTCCGGGACAGGGACTATGGCTACACCTTC.

This clone was picked up one time. This chain connects TRBV9 to TRBJ2-1, with 7 bases matching TRBD1. CDR3 length: 15 amino acids. The ends lost 3 bases at V and 0 bases at J; junction bases unmatched: 3. From germline, CDR1 is SGDLS and CDR2 YYNGEE. The CDR3 here is CASSGDRRSYNEQFF. In DNA, the CDR3 is TGTGCCAGCAGCGGGGACAGACGCTCCTACAATGAGCAGTTCTTC.

The chain links TRBV7-8 to TRBJ1-6; maybe TRBD1 (5 bases). This CDR3 spans 17 amino acids. Germline-derived CDR1 and CDR2 are SGHVS and FQNEAQ. V dropped 6 bases and J dropped 6 bases, with 21 bases sitting between them. CDR3 amino acids: CASSLILQATLNSPLHF. CDR3 sequence (DNA): TGTGCCAGCAGTTTAATTTTACAGGCGACCCTTAATTCACCCCTCCACTTT.

V gene TRBV6-1 combines with J gene TRBJ2-3; a weak D match, TRBD2 (6 bases). CDR1 and CDR2 from the germline V gene are MNHNS and SASEGT. V lost 7 bases to trimming and J lost 4 bases, with 15 bases between them. The CDR3 is 14 amino acids. CDR3 protein: CASTDPSGADTQYF. DNA of the CDR3: TGTGCCAGCACTGACCCCTCGGGGGCAGATACGCAGTATTTT.

The gene calls are TRBV7-9 and TRBJ1-2; 11 nucleotides agree with TRBD1. The CDR3 loop spans 15 amino acids. The V and J ends lost 5 bases and 3 bases, in that order; junction bases with no gene match: 5. Germline assignment: CDR1 SEHNR and CDR2 FQNEAQ (reference sequence). The CDR3 here is CASSPRTGGDYGYTF. CDR3 DNA: TGTGCCAGCAGCCCGCGGACAGGGGGCGACTATGGCTACACCTTC. The full variable domain, completed using reference TRBV7-9 and TRBJ1-2, is DTGVSQNPRHKITKRGQNVTFRCDPISEHNRLYWYRQTLGQGPEFLTYFQNEAQLEKSRLLSDRFSAERPKGSFSTLEIQRTEQGDSAMYLCASSPRTGGDYGYTFGSGTRLTVV.

V is TRBV20-1 and J is TRBJ2-7; D call uncertain. The CDR3 loop spans 11 amino acids. Germline lookup yields CDR1 DFQATT and CDR2 SNEGSKA (reference sequence). Trimming took off 4 bases at V and 3 bases at J, with 7 bases between the two ends. The CDR3 coding sequence is TGCAGTGCTAAAGAGTACTACGAGCAGTACTTC. Protein sequence: CSAKEYYEQYF.

The rearrangement links TRBV28 to TRBJ2-1; 10 bases are a match to TRBD2. The CDR3 sequence is 18 residues long. The V segment lost 5 bases and the J segment 0 bases; nucleotides outside the gene matches: 10. CDR1 and CDR2 from the germline V gene are MDHEN and SYDVKM. As DNA, the CDR3 is TGTGCCAGCAGTGAGTCTCCTAGCGGGAGCTACTCCTACAATGAGCAGTTCTTC. It specifies CASSESPSGSYSYNEQFF.

The chain carries TRBV27 and TRBJ2-6, with no clear D. V was pared by 7 bases and J by 0 bases, with 10 bases between. Germline V lookup: CDR1 MNHEY, CDR2 SMNVEV (reference sequence). The CDR3 covers 15 residues. CDR3: CASIKLSSGANVLTF. CDR3 bases: TGTGCCAGCATCAAACTGAGCTCTGGGGCCAACGTCCTGACTTTC.